The 17 T cell receptor beta chains below all came from one sample that was sequenced in a study of cytomegalovirus exposure and HLA in healthy donors. 13 Jbeta primers and 60 Vbeta primers were used for the PCR. The data were produced by immunoSEQ multiplex PCR, yet TCRdb's version contains in-frame clones alone and is incomplete. The data show 50,000 or so clones, with 65% to 85% seen just once and approximately 2.7% held by the top ten. The specimen sequenced was PBMCs. The receptors originated from a man between 18 and 35 years old in good health and CMV-seronegative.

The rearrangement joins TRBV5-6 to TRBJ1-2, with a weak D call TRBD1 (6 bases). The V gene's germline CDR1 is SGHDT and CDR2 YYEEEE. The CDR3 sequence is 14 residues long. Trimming left V 5 bases short and J 2 bases short, with 13 bases between. CDR3 amino acids: CASRERGFNYGYTF. The CDR3 nucleotides are TGTGCCAGCAGAGAAAGGGGGTTCAACTATGGCTACACCTTC.

V usage is TRBV4-2 and J usage is TRBJ2-7, with 7 nucleotides matching TRBD2. Germline CDR1 is LGHNA and CDR2 is YNFKEQ. V dropped 0 bases and J dropped 0; count of bases not matched to a gene: 8. The CDR3 spans 17 residues. CDR3 loop: CASSQDGSSGGSYEQYF. CDR3 in DNA: TGTGCCAGCAGCCAAGATGGGTCTAGCGGAGGCTCCTACGAGCAGTACTTC.

The chain is built from TRBV18 and TRBJ2-7; D not resolved. Trimming left V 0 bases short and J 3 bases short, with 12 bases between. The CDR3 extends over 15 amino acids. The germline gives CDR1 KGHSH, CDR2 LQKENI. As DNA, the CDR3 is TGTGCCAGCTCACCACCTAGTCCGGGTGTCTACGAGCAGTACTTC. The encoded protein is CASSPPSPGVYEQYF.

The V call is TRBV6-5, the J call TRBJ1-4; D might be TRBD1 (5 bases). Per germline, CDR1 MNHEY and CDR2 SVGAGI. With 4 bases removed from V and 0 bases from J, the gap between germline ends came to 6 bases. This CDR3 contains 14 residues. CDR3 amino acids: CASSSGATNEKLFF. The CDR3 nucleotides are TGTGCCAGCAGTTCGGGGGCAACTAATGAAAAACTGTTTTTT.

The V gene is TRBV14, the J gene TRBJ1-5, with 7 bases that match TRBD1. After removal of 1 base from V and 6 bases from J, the junction contained 6 bases not matched to a gene. The CDR3 is 15 residues long. The V gene's germline CDR1 is SGHDN and CDR2 FVKESK. The CDR3, as DNA: TGTGCCAGCAGCCAAGGTTGGAGGGACAGTCAGCCCCAGCATTTT. Residues: CASSQGWRDSQPQHF.

J is TRBJ2-7 and V is TRBV2; D is possibly TRBD1 (6 bases). Germline-derived CDR1 and CDR2 are SNHLY and FYNNEI. The ends were cut back, 6 bases at V and 1 base at J, with 13 bases in the middle. The CDR3 runs 14 residues. The CDR3 nucleotides are TGTGCCAGCAGACCACAGGGTTCGTCCTACGAGCAGTACTTC. The encoded protein is CASRPQGSSYEQYF.

The chain joins TRBV11-3 to TRBJ2-7; 9 bases agree with TRBD1. After removal of 5 bases from V and 3 bases from J, the junction contained 17 bases not matched to a gene. The CDR3 spans 18 residues. The germline V gene encodes CDR1 SGHNT and CDR2 YENEEA. CDR3: CASSGRDRDGRGDYEQYF. CDR3 bases: TGTGCCAGCAGCGGCCGGGACAGGGACGGCCGAGGGGACTACGAGCAGTACTTC.

The chain combines TRBV5-1 with TRBJ2-3, with 12 bases matching TRBD2. Germline V lookup: CDR1 SGHRS, CDR2 YFSETQ. V trimming: 6 bases; J trimming: 4 bases; junction bases outside the gene matches: 12. This CDR3 region has 17 residues. The CDR3 here is CASKRLAGERAADTQYF. In DNA form, the CDR3 reads TGCGCCAGCAAGAGACTAGCGGGAGAAAGGGCGGCAGATACGCAGTATTTT.

The J gene is TRBJ1-1, the V gene TRBV7-2; no reliable D call. Trimming took off 5 bases at V and 3 bases at J, with 13 bases between the two ends. The CDR3 has 14 amino acids. The germline gives CDR1 SGHTA, CDR2 FQGNSA. CDR3 protein: CASSLPLLDTEAFF. CDR3 in DNA: TGTGCCAGCAGCCTACCACTCTTGGACACTGAAGCTTTCTTT. Based on the CDR3 plus reference TRBV7-2 and TRBJ1-1, the full variable domain is GAGVSQSPSNKVTEKGKDVELRCDPISGHTALYWYRQSLGQGLEFLIYFQGNSAPDKSGLPSDRFSAERTGGSVSTLTIQRTQQEDSAVYLCASSLPLLDTEAFFGQGTRLTVV.

V gene TRBV7-6 combines with J gene TRBJ1-5; weak D call: TRBD1 (5 bases). This CDR3 has 15 residues. CDR1 is SGHVS and CDR2 is FNYEAQ in the germline V gene. The V end was cut by 1 base, the J end by 6 bases, with 13 bases between. The CDR3 protein is CASSLVAGPGQPQHF. CDR3 DNA sequence: TGTGCCAGCAGCTTAGTCGCGGGGCCGGGTCAGCCCCAGCATTTT.

The rearrangement joins TRBV19 to TRBJ2-3; no clear D. V lost 3 bases to trimming and J lost 0 bases, with 10 bases between them. The CDR3 runs 15 residues. Per germline, CDR1 LNHDA and CDR2 SQIVND (reference sequence). CDR3 loop: CASSMSRQSTDTQYF. CDR3 DNA: TGTGCCAGTAGTATGTCCCGCCAGAGCACAGATACGCAGTATTTT.

This clone was seen only a few times. The chain uses TRBV11-1 and TRBJ1-2; perhaps TRBD1 as D (5 bases). Germline assignment: CDR1 SGHAT and CDR2 FQDESV (reference sequence). V dropped 10 bases and J dropped 6 bases, with 21 bases sitting between them. The CDR3 length is 14 residues. Here the CDR3 reads CATTSFAGPNGYTF. The CDR3, as DNA: TGTGCCACCACATCCTTCGCAGGGCCCAATGGCTACACCTTC.

This clone has a handful of counts. The rearrangement uses TRBV6-5 and TRBJ2-7; 11 bases are shared with TRBD2. The germline V gene encodes CDR1 MNHEY and CDR2 SVGAGI. V was clipped by 4 bases and J by 3 bases; unmatched bases: 8. CDR3 length: 16 amino acids. The CDR3 spells CASSSTSGRGGYEQYF. The CDR3 DNA reads TGTGCCAGCAGTTCAACTAGCGGGAGAGGGGGCTACGAGCAGTACTTC.

This clone was detected only a few times. The V call is TRBV6-4, the J call TRBJ2-7, with TRBD2 as a possible D gene (5 bases). CDR1 and CDR2 from the germline V gene are MRHNA and SNTAGT. V lost 9 bases and J 0 bases, leaving 12 bases between the germline ends. The CDR3 loop spans 13 amino acids. This CDR3 reads CARRLPYSYEQYF. CDR3 sequence (DNA): TGTGCCAGGAGACTACCATACTCCTACGAGCAGTACTTC.

This clone was recorded only once. This sequence joins TRBV7-9 and TRBJ1-2; 7 bases match TRBD1. The V gene end was trimmed by 2 bases and the J gene end by 2 bases; junction bases not matched to a gene: 2. CDR1 and CDR2 (germline): SEHNR, FQNEAQ (reference sequence). The CDR3 contains 14 residues. The CDR3 reads CASSLSGQNYGYTF. The CDR3 DNA sequence: TGTGCCAGCAGCTTATCGGGACAGAACTATGGCTACACCTTC.

The chain combines TRBV9 with TRBJ1-4; 11 bases line up with TRBD1. Trimming cost V 4 bases and J 5 bases; bases outside gene matches: 4. CDR3 length equals 15 residues. Germline CDR1 SGDLS, CDR2 YYNGEE. CDR3 nucleotide sequence: TGTGCCAGCAGCACGGGACAGGGGGTAAATGAAAAACTGTTTTTT. It is translated as CASSTGQGVNEKLFF.

V usage is TRBV27 and J usage is TRBJ1-1; no clear D gene. Germline CDR1 is MNHEY and CDR2 is SMNVEV (reference sequence). The CDR3 is made up of 13 amino acids. V lost 5 bases to trimming and J lost 1 base, with 8 bases between them. This CDR3 is CASSLTWNTEAFF. The CDR3 DNA reads as TGTGCCAGCAGTCTCACTTGGAACACTGAAGCTTTCTTT.